This T cell receptor (beta chain) stems from a study of T cell repertoires in cytomegalovirus infection. About the study: Public TCR beta signatures were indicative of both CMV infection and a matching HLA type. Whole-study findings and limits: CMV carriers with the relevant HLA were identified by cumulative public TCR beta family frequency. Dominating the ex vivo response were HLA-C-restricted CMV-specific TCR beta clonotypes.

The CDR3 sequence is 18 residues long. J was trimmed by 0 bases and V by 2 bases; bases with no gene match: 8. Germline V gene lookup returns CDR1 MDHEN and CDR2 SYDVKM. This clonotype was recorded a few times. Its antigen is currently unknown. Each CDR3 protein gets one entry after TCRdb re-called the reads with MiXCR. The table lists hundreds of thousands of distinct CDR3 sequences, 15% to 20% of them singletons. Sequenced input: PBMCs. The clonotype comes from a human donor in good health (CMV status not recorded). Some clones in this sample may be carry-over from other donors' samples. V and J are TRBV28 and TRBJ2-2; TRBD2 aligns across 8 bases. CDR3 protein: CASSLPTSEDSNTGELFF. The CDR3 region has the DNA TGTGCCAGCAGTTTACCGACTAGCGAGGACTCGAACACCGGGGAGCTGTTTTTT.